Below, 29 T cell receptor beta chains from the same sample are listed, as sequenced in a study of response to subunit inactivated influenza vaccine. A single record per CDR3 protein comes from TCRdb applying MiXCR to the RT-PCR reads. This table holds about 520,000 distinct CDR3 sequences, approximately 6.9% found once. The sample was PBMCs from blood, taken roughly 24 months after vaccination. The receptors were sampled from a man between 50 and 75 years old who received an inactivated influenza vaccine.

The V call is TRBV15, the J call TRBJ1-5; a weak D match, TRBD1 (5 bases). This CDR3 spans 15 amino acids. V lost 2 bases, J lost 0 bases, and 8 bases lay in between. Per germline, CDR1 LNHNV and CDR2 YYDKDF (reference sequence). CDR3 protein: CATSRRGASNQPQHF. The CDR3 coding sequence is TGTGCCACCAGCAGACGAGGGGCTAGCAATCAGCCCCAGCATTTT.

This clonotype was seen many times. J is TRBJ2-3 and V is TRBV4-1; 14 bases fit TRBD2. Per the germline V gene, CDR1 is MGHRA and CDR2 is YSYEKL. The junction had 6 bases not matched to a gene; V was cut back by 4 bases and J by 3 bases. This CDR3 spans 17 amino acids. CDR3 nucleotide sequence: TGCGCCAGCAGCCCTGGACTAGCGGGAGGTAGGACAGATACGCAGTATTTT. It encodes CASSPGLAGGRTDTQYF.

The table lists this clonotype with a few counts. CDR3 bases: TGCGCCAGCAGTCTCGGACAGGGCGGGGCAGATACGCAGTATTTT. This gives the protein CASSLGQGGADTQYF. The genes are TRBV5-1 and TRBJ2-3; 8 nucleotides line up with TRBD1. CDR3 length: 15 residues. Germline-derived CDR1 and CDR2 are SGHRS and YFSETQ. Trimming at V came to 5 bases and at J to 4 bases, leaving 9 bases not matched to a gene.

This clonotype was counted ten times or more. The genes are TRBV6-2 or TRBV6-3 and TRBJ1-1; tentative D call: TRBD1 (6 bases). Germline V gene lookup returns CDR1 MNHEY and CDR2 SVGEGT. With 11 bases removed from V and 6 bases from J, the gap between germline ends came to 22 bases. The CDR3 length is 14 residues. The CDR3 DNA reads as TGTGCCGCCATCCGGGACAACCACCGGCCTGAAGCTTTCTTT. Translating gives CAAIRDNHRPEAFF.

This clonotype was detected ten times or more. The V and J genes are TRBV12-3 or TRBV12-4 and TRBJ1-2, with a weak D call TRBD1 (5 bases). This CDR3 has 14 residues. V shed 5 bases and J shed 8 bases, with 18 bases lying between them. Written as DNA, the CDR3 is TGTGCCAGCAGTAACCCGCCTGGACAAAGAGGCTACACCTTC. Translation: CASSNPPGQRGYTF.

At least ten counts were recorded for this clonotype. The CDR3 nucleotides are TGCGCCAGCAGCTTGGTCCTAGCGGGAGCTTACAATGAGCAGTTCTTC. Its protein product is CASSLVLAGAYNEQFF. This chain uses TRBV5-1 with TRBJ2-1; 10 bases are a match to TRBD2. The CDR3 is 16 amino acids. Germline V gene data show CDR1 as SGHRS and CDR2 as YFSETQ. The V gene end was trimmed by 0 bases and the J gene end by 4 bases; junction bases not matched to a gene: 4.

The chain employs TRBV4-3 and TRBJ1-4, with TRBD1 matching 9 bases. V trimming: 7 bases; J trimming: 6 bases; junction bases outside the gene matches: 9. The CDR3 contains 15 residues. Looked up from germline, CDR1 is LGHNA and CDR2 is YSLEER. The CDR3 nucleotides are TGCGCCAGCAAACTCACAGGGGGCGTCGATGAAAAACTGTTTTTT. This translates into CASKLTGGVDEKLFF.

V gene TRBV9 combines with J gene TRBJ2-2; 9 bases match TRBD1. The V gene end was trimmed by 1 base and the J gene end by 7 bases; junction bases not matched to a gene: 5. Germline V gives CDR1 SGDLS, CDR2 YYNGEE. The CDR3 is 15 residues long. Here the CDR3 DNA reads TGTGCCAGCAGCGTAACAGGGGGCAAGGGCGGGGAGCTGTTTTTT. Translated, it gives CASSVTGGKGGELFF.

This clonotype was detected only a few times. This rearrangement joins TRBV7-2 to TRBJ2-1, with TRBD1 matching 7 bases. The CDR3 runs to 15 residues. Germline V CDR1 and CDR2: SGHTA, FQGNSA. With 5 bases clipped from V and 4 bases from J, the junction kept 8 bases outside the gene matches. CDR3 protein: CASSARDRLYNEQFF. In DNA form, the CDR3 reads TGTGCCAGCAGCGCCCGGGACAGACTATACAATGAGCAGTTCTTC.

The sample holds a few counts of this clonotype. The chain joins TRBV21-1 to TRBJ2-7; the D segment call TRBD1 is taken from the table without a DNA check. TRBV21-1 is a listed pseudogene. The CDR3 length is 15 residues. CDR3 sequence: CASSRGTPFSYEQYF. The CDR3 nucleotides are TGTGCCAGCAGCAGAGGGACACCATTCTCCTACGAGCAGTACTTC.

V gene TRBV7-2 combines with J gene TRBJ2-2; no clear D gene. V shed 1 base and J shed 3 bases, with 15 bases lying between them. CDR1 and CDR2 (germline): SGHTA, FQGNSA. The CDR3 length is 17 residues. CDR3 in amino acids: CASSLVQPLWDTGELFF. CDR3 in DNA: TGTGCCAGCAGCTTAGTTCAACCATTGTGGGACACCGGGGAGCTGTTTTTT.

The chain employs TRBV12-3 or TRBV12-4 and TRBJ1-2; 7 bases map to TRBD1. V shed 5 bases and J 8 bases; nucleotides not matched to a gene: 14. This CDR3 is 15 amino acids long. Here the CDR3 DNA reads TGTGCCAGCAGTCTCCGGACAGGTGGCCCCCGGGGCTACACCTTC. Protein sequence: CASSLRTGGPRGYTF.

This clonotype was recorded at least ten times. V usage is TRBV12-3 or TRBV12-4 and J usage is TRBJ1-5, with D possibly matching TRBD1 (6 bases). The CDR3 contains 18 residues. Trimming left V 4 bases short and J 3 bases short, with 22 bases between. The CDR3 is CASSSAQGGGDHNQPQHF. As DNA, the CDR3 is TGTGCCAGCAGTTCAGCACAGGGAGGAGGGGACCACAATCAGCCCCAGCATTTT.

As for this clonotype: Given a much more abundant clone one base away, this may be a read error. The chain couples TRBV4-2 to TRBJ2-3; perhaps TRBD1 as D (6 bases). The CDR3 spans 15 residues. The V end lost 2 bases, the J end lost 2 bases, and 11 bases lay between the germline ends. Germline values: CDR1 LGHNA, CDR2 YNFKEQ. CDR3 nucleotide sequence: TGTGCCAGCAGCCAACTAGGGGGAGACACAGATACGCAGTATTTT. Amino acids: CASSQLGGDTDTQYF.

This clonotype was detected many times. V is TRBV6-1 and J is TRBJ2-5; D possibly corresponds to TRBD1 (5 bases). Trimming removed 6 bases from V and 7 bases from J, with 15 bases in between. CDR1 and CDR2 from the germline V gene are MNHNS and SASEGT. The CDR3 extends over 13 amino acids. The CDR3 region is CASRTTGLGTQYF. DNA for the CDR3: TGTGCCAGCAGGACCACAGGCCTGGGGACCCAGTACTTC.

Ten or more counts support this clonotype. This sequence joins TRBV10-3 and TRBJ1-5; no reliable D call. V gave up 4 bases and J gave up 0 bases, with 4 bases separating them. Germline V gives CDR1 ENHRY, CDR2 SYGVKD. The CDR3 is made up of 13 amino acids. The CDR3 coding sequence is TGTGCCATCAGTGCGGATAGCAATCAGCCCCAGCATTTT. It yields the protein CAISADSNQPQHF.

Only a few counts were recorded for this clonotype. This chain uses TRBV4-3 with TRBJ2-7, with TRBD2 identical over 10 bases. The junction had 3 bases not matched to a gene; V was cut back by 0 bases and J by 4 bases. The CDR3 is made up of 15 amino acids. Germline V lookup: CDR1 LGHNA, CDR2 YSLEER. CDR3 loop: CASSQDSSGGYEQYF. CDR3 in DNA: TGCGCCAGCAGCCAAGATTCTAGCGGGGGATACGAGCAGTACTTC.

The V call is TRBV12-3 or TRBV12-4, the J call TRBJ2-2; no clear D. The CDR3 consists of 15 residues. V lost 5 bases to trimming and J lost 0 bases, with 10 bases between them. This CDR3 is CASSKTGSNTGELFF. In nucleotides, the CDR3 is TGTGCCAGCAGTAAGACGGGTTCGAACACCGGGGAGCTGTTTTTT.

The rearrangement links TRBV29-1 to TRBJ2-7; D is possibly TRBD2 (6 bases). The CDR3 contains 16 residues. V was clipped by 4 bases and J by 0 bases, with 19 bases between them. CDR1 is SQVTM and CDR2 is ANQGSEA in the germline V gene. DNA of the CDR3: TGCAGCGTTGGGTATTATGCGGGACCCTTCTCCTACGAGCAGTACTTC. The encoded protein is CSVGYYAGPFSYEQYF.

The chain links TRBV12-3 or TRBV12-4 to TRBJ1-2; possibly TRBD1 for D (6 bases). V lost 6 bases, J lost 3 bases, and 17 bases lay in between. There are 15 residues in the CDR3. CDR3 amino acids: CASSSPQGEDYGYTF. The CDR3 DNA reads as TGTGCCAGCAGCTCGCCACAGGGCGAGGACTATGGCTACACCTTC.

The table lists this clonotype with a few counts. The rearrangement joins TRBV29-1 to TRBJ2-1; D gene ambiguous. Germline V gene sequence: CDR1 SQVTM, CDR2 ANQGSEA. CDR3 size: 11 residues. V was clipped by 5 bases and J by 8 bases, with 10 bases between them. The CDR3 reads CSVPGGDEQFF. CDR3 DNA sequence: TGCAGCGTTCCCGGTGGGGATGAGCAGTTCTTC.

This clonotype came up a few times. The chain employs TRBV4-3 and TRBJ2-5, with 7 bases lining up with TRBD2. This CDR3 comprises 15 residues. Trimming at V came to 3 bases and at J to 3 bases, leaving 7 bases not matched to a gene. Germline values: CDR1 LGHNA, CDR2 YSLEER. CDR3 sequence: CASSHQTGGKETQYF. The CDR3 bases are TGCGCCAGCAGCCATCAAACGGGGGGTAAAGAGACCCAGTACTTC.

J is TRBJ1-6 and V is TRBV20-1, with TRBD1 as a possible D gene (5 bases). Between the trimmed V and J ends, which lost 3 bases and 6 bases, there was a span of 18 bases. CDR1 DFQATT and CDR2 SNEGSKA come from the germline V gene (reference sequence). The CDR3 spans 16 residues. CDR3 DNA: TGCAGTGCTAGGCATCATCGACAGCCCGGTAATTCACCCCTCCACTTT. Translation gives CSARHHRQPGNSPLHF.

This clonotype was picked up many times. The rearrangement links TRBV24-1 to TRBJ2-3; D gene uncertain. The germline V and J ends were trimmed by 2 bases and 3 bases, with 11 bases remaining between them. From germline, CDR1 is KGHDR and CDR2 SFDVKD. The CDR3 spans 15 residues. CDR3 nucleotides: TGTGCCACCAGTGATTCCTTCAGCGAGACAGATACGCAGTATTTT. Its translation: CATSDSFSETDTQYF.

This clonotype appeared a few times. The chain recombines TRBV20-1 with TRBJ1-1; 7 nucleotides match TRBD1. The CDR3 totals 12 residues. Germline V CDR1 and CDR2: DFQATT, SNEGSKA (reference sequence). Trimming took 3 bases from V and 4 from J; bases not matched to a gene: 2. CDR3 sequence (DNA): TGCAGTGCTAGTTCAGGGGGCACTGAAGCTTTCTTT. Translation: CSASSGGTEAFF.

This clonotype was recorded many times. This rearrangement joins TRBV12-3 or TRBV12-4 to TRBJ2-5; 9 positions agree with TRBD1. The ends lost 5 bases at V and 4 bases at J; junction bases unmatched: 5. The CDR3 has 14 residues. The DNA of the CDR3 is TGTGCCAGCAGTCCGCGACAGGGGGGAGAGACCCAGTACTTC. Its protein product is CASSPRQGGETQYF.

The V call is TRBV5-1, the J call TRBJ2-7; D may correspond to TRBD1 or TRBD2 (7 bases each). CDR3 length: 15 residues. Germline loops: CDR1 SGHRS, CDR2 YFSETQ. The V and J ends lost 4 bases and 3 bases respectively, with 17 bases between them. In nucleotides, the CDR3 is TGCGCCAGCAGCACCGACAGGGCGGGGGACTACGAGCAGTACTTC. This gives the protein CASSTDRAGDYEQYF.

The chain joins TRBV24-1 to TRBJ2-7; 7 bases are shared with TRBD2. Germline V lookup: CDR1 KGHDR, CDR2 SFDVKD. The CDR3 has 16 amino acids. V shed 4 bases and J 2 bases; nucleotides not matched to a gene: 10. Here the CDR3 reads CATSDNRGDGTYEQYF. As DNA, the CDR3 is TGTGCCACCAGTGACAACCGGGGGGATGGGACCTACGAGCAGTACTTC.

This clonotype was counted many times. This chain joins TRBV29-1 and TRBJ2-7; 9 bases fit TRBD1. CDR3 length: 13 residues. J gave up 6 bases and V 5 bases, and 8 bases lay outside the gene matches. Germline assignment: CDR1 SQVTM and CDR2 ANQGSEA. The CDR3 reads CSVSTGQGSEQYF. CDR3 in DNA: TGCAGCGTTTCAACGGGACAGGGATCCGAGCAGTACTTC.